The clone carrying this T cell receptor (beta chain) was found once. V was clipped by 6 bases and J by 9 bases, with 21 bases between them. In germline, CDR1 is SEHNR, CDR2 FQNEAQ (reference sequence). This CDR3 comprises 16 residues. Profiled with immunoSEQ multiplex PCR; TCRdb holds only in-frame clones, not every one. The profile covers around 80,000 clones, with over 90% appearing a single time and approximately 2.5% taken by the ten largest. This record belongs to a study of control samples from healthy donors and cancer patients. Material for sequencing was blood. This TCR came from a woman aged 25 to 39 in good health. The chain has TRBV7-9 and TRBJ1-6; no definite D call. CDR3 sequence (DNA): TGTGCCAGCAGTACCTATGGGCAGGCGGATGGTTCACCCCTCCACTTT. Translated, it gives CASSTYGQADGSPLHF.